The 18 T cell receptor beta chains reported below all come from one sample, sequenced in a study of Ad26.COV2.S vaccination and SARS-CoV-2 variants (dated by TCRdb to about 2021). The library relied on the immunoSEQ multiplex PCR assay. TCRdb holds this immuneACCESS table with in-frame rearrangements only. Some clones are missing; in checked studies, unresolved V genes explain under half, and the rest has no known cause. The sample includes under 500,000 clones, with about 92% observed a single time. The ten most abundant clones make up around 1.7% of the sample. The treatment or condition label, read with the paper, signifies: some 20 received Ad26.COV2.S at low or high dose, single or two shots; about 5 received placebo; per-sample allocation not given. For vaccine and placebo recipients, repertoires were sequenced using samples collected on day 63 after the first injection. The sample consisted of peripheral blood, taken in a trial of Ad26.COV2.S vaccine versus placebo. These receptor sequences come from a person aged 18-60 years who received the Ad26.COV2.S COVID-19 vaccine or a placebo.

V and J are TRBV7-7 and TRBJ2-3; TRBD2 aligns across 11 bases. The CDR3 spans 15 residues. Germline CDR1 SSHAT, CDR2 FNYEAQ (reference sequence). V trimming: 3 bases; J trimming: 4 bases; junction bases outside the gene matches: 3. The CDR3 loop reads CASSFSGGAADTQYF. The CDR3 coding sequence is TGTGCCAGCAGCTTTAGCGGGGGGGCAGCAGATACGCAGTATTTT.

Turning to this clone: Different DNA sequences within this sample yield the same CDR3. J is TRBJ1-5 and V is TRBV7-9; D not resolved. CDR1 and CDR2 (germline): SEHNR, FQNEAQ (reference sequence). The V and J ends lost 3 bases and 6 bases respectively, with 6 bases between them. This CDR3 comprises 12 residues. In DNA, the CDR3 is TGTGCCAGCAGCTTTTATAGTCAGCCCCAGCATTTT. It translates to CASSFYSQPQHF.

This chain connects TRBV30 to TRBJ2-7, with D perhaps TRBD1 (5 bases). CDR1 and CDR2 (germline): GTSNPN, SVGIG (reference sequence). Deletions cut 1 base from V and 2 bases from J, with 12 bases between. The CDR3 consists of 14 residues. CDR3 nucleotide sequence: TGTGCCTGGAGTGGTGGAATAGGGGCCTACGAGCAGTACTTC. This codes for CAWSGGIGAYEQYF.

J is TRBJ1-6 and V is TRBV18; possibly TRBD1 for D (5 bases). The germline gives CDR1 KGHSH, CDR2 LQKENI. The CDR3 runs to 14 residues. Trimming took off 7 bases at V and 7 bases at J, with 14 bases between the two ends. In DNA form, the CDR3 reads TGTGCCAGCTTGGAAGGGGTTCAGAATTCACCCCTCCACTTT. This sequence encodes CASLEGVQNSPLHF.

J is TRBJ1-4 and V is TRBV29-1; D remains ambiguous. The CDR3 runs 15 residues. The V gene's germline CDR1 is SQVTM and CDR2 ANQGSEA. V was trimmed by 1 base and J by 4 bases, leaving 13 bases between them. The CDR3 loop is CSVEVVGSYNEKLFF. In DNA form, the CDR3 reads TGCAGCGTTGAAGTAGTTGGCAGCTATAATGAAAAACTGTTTTTT.

V and J are TRBV29-1 and TRBJ1-2; D perhaps matches TRBD1 (5 bases). The germline V and J ends were trimmed by 1 base and 4 bases, with 13 bases remaining between them. This CDR3 has 14 amino acids. Germline CDR1 SQVTM, CDR2 ANQGSEA. Here the CDR3 DNA reads TGCAGCGTTGAAGCGTGGGGGGAAGGCTATGGCTACACCTTC. Its translation: CSVEAWGEGYGYTF.

This chain uses TRBV4-1 with TRBJ2-7; TRBD1 agrees at 7 bases. From germline, CDR1 is MGHRA and CDR2 YSYEKL. CDR3 length equals 16 residues. Trimming at V came to 3 bases and at J to 2 bases, leaving 10 bases not matched to a gene. Here the CDR3 reads CASSQTTTGAAYEQYF. CDR3 DNA sequence: TGCGCCAGCAGCCAGACAACCACAGGGGCGGCCTACGAGCAGTACTTC.

The V gene is TRBV7-9, the J gene TRBJ2-3; the match to TRBD2 covers 8 bases. Looked up from germline, CDR1 is SEHNR and CDR2 is FQNEAQ (reference sequence). The CDR3 sequence is 15 residues long. Trimming removed 3 bases from V and 2 bases from J; junction bases left unmatched: 4. Here the CDR3 reads CASSFAGGHTDTQYF. The DNA for the CDR3 is TGTGCCAGCAGCTTCGCGGGGGGACACACAGATACGCAGTATTTT.

In this sample, this clone turned up a few times. The V call is TRBV5-1, the J call TRBJ2-5; D might be TRBD1 (5 bases). Germline V gene data show CDR1 as SGHRS and CDR2 as YFSETQ. This CDR3 comprises 13 residues. Trimming removed 4 bases from V and 5 bases from J, with 12 bases in between. The CDR3 region has the DNA TGCGCCAGCAGCGGAGCAGGGATGGAGACCCAGTACTTC. Its protein product is CASSGAGMETQYF.

V usage is TRBV18 and J usage is TRBJ2-2, with 7 bases fitting TRBD1. J lost 1 base, V lost 6 bases, and 5 bases had no gene match. Looked up from germline, CDR1 is KGHSH and CDR2 is LQKENI. The CDR3 has 15 amino acids. CDR3 nucleotides: TGTGCCAGCTCCCCTGGGACAGAGAACACCGGGGAGCTGTTTTTT. This sequence encodes CASSPGTENTGELFF.

The CDR3 here is CAWSVGAGALFF. The DNA of the CDR3 is TGTGCCTGGAGTGTTGGTGCAGGCGCTCTGTTTTTT. V and J are TRBV30 and TRBJ1-4, with D unclear. CDR3 length: 12 amino acids. The germline gives CDR1 GTSNPN, CDR2 SVGIG (reference sequence). Trimming took off 0 bases at V and 14 bases at J, with 13 bases between the two ends.

The rearrangement joins TRBV3-1 (or the pseudogene TRBV3-2) to TRBJ2-1; TRBD1 aligns across 7 bases. V lost 1 base to trimming and J lost 0 bases; unmatched junction nucleotides: 3. Germline lookup yields CDR1 LGHDT and CDR2 YNNKEL (reference sequence). This CDR3 contains 16 residues. The CDR3 protein is CASSQAGDSSYNEQFF. The CDR3, as DNA: TGTGCCAGCAGCCAAGCAGGGGACAGCTCCTACAATGAGCAGTTCTTC.

This clone was recorded once. The chain carries TRBV10-2 and TRBJ1-1, with D possibly matching TRBD1 (6 bases). Trimming cost V 3 bases and J 1 base, with 12 bases left between them. CDR1 is WSHSY and CDR2 is SAAADI in the germline V gene. The CDR3 covers 15 residues. The CDR3 nucleotides are TGCGCCAGCAGTGAACAGGGCCCTCCGAACACTGAAGCTTTCTTT. Amino acid sequence: CASSEQGPPNTEAFF.

This clone was seen only once. V is TRBV6-5 and J is TRBJ1-5; unclear D gene. This CDR3 contains 13 residues. Trimming took 2 bases from V and 2 from J, leaving 4 bases between them. Germline V gene lookup returns CDR1 MNHEY and CDR2 SVGAGI. The CDR3 here is CASSYRGNQPQHF. The CDR3, as DNA: TGTGCCAGCAGTTACCGGGGCAATCAGCCCCAGCATTTT.

The rearrangement links TRBV2 to TRBJ1-1; 9 bases align to TRBD1. Germline V gene data show CDR1 as SNHLY and CDR2 as FYNNEI. With V trimmed by 1 base and J by 4 bases, 4 bases remained unmatched. The CDR3 runs to 15 residues. CDR3 amino acids: CASSEVRTGVTEAFF. The CDR3 DNA reads TGTGCCAGCAGTGAAGTGAGGACAGGGGTCACTGAAGCTTTCTTT. Supplemented by reference TRBV2 and TRBJ1-1, the full variable domain reads EPEVTQTPSHQVTQMGQEVILRCVPISNHLYFYWYRQILGQKVEFLVSFYNNEISEKSEIFDDQFSVERPDGSNFTLKIRSTKLEDSAMYFCASSEVRTGVTEAFFGQGTRLTVV.

The chain is built from TRBV7-9 and TRBJ2-2; no firm D call. Trimming took 1 base from V and 1 from J, leaving 7 bases between them. CDR1 and CDR2 (germline): SEHNR, FQNEAQ (reference sequence). The CDR3 is 15 residues long. CDR3 sequence (DNA): TGTGCCAGCAGCTTAGTAGTAGGGAACACCGGGGAGCTGTTTTTT. Amino acids: CASSLVVGNTGELFF.

V is TRBV6-2 or TRBV6-3 and J is TRBJ2-6, with TRBD1 matching 7 bases. CDR3 size: 22 residues. Unmatched junction bases numbered 30, after V lost 6 bases and J lost 7 bases. CDR1 and CDR2 from the germline V gene are MNHEY and SVGEGT. The CDR3 region is CASSQRERPGTAIKLGANVLTF. Written as DNA, the CDR3 is TGTGCCAGCAGCCAACGAGAACGACCCGGGACAGCAATCAAATTAGGAGCCAACGTCCTGACTTTC.

The chain is built from TRBV14 and TRBJ2-3, with 9 bases fitting TRBD1. CDR1 SGHDN and CDR2 FVKESK come from the germline V gene. The length of the CDR3 is 20 residues. With 0 bases clipped from V and 1 base from J, the junction kept 14 bases outside the gene matches. DNA of the CDR3: TGTGCCAGCAGCCAAGATGGTGATCGGGACAGGGTTTGGGGCACAGATACGCAGTATTTT. Encoded protein: CASSQDGDRDRVWGTDTQYF.